This is a list of T cell receptor beta chains from one sample in a study of blood T cell repertoires in COVID-19. The repertoire was sequenced with immunoSEQ multiplex PCR; TCRdb's copy has only in-frame clones and lacks some. The sample contains about 400,000 clones, approximately 86% of which appear only once. Sequencing was performed on peripheral blood. The receptors come from a woman between 55 and 75 years old with COVID-19, enrolled during active disease. Each CDR3 is given with its conserved first and last residue. The D gene is left open where the match is weak. Clone size, where shown, is once, few, many, or a class for clones that have expanded.

v_gene	d_gene	j_gene	abundance	CDR3aa	CDR3nt
TRBV15	.	TRBJ1-1	.	CATSRDGDMNTEAFF	TGTGCCACCAGCAGAGACGGTGACATGAACACTGAAGCTTTCTTT
TRBV5-1	.	TRBJ2-7	.	CASSRDTSYEQYF	TGCGCCAGCAGCCGGGACACCTCCTACGAGCAGTACTTC
TRBV2	TRBD2	TRBJ2-6	.	CASSRDGGASGANVLTF	TGTGCCAGCAGCAGGGACGGGGGGGCCTCTGGGGCCAACGTCCTGACTTTC
TRBV19	.	TRBJ2-1	.	CASSIWGDIRNEQFF	TGTGCCAGTAGTATTTGGGGAGATATACGGAATGAGCAGTTCTTC
TRBV7-2	TRBD2	TRBJ2-2	.	CASSLVRLAGGPVGELFF	TGTGCCAGCAGCTTAGTGCGCCTAGCGGGGGGGCCCGTCGGGGAGCTGTTTTTT
TRBV29-1	.	TRBJ1-1	.	CSVLLWNTEAFF	TGCAGCGTCCTGTTGTGGAACACTGAAGCTTTCTTT
TRBV4-3	.	TRBJ2-1	.	CASSQDSNSYNEQFF	TGCGCCAGCAGCCAAGATTCCAATTCCTACAATGAGCAGTTCTTC
TRBV9	.	TRBJ1-1	.	CASSALQGLHTEAFF	TGTGCCAGCAGCGCCCTTCAGGGCCTCCACACTGAAGCTTTCTTT
TRBV4-2	.	TRBJ2-3	.	CASSQDYGGIGNTQYF	TGTGCCAGCAGCCAAGACTACGGAGGGATTGGGAATACGCAGTATTTT
TRBV6-5	TRBD1	TRBJ1-2	.	CASSGTAKGDYGYTF	TGTGCCAGCAGCGGGACAGCGAAAGGGGACTATGGCTACACCTTC
TRBV24-1	TRBD2	TRBJ2-3	.	CATSARPGLAGESTDTQYF	TGTGCCACCAGTGCTAGACCGGGACTAGCGGGGGAAAGCACAGATACGCAGTATTTT
TRBV7-2	.	TRBJ2-3	.	CASRPGISTDTQYF	TGTGCCAGCAGACCAGGGATAAGCACAGATACGCAGTATTTT
TRBV3-1/TRBV3-2	.	TRBJ1-4	.	CASSQEREIEKLFF	TGTGCCAGCAGCCAAGAAAGAGAGATTGAAAAACTGTTTTTT
TRBV7-2	.	TRBJ2-5	.	CASSFAGGSRETQYF	TGTGCCAGCAGCTTTGCCGGCGGATCTAGGGAGACCCAGTACTTC
TRBV19	.	TRBJ1-6	.	CASSMGSTYNSPLHF	TGTGCCAGTAGTATGGGCAGCACCTATAATTCACCCCTCCACTTT
TRBV11-2	.	TRBJ1-2	.	CASSLQTGLSNYGYTF	TGTGCCAGCAGCTTACAGACAGGTCTTTCTAACTATGGCTACACCTTC
TRBV9	TRBD2	TRBJ2-3	.	CASSVGSGGADPGTDTQYF	TGTGCCAGCAGCGTCGGTAGCGGGGGGGCCGATCCTGGCACAGATACGCAGTATTTT
TRBV9	.	TRBJ2-3	.	CASSLYGGGPDTQYF	TGTGCCAGCAGCCTTTATGGGGGGGGGCCGGATACGCAGTATTTT
TRBV5-4	.	TRBJ2-5	.	CASSLDRGVQETQYF	TGTGCCAGCAGCTTGGATCGCGGGGTGCAAGAGACCCAGTACTTC
TRBV24-1	TRBD1	TRBJ2-3	.	CATSDSGTGSTDTQYF	TGTGCCACCAGTGATTCCGGGACAGGCTCCACAGATACGCAGTATTTT
TRBV11-2	.	TRBJ2-7	.	CASSLDRYEQYF	TGTGCCAGCAGCTTAGATCGCTACGAGCAGTACTTC
TRBV5-4	.	TRBJ1-1	.	CASSRDRTDYTEAFF	TGTGCCAGCAGCCGAGACCGGACAGATTACACTGAAGCTTTCTTT
TRBV19	.	TRBJ1-2	.	CASSIANEGYTF	TGTGCCAGTAGTATAGCAAATGAGGGCTACACCTTC
TRBV6-5	TRBD1	TRBJ1-2	.	CASSYGGQTFYGYTF	TGTGCCAGCAGTTACGGGGGACAGACTTTCTATGGCTACACCTTC
TRBV5-5	.	TRBJ2-3	.	CASSPGTPSPTDTQYF	TGTGCCAGCAGCCCGGGGACTCCCTCCCCCACAGATACGCAGTATTTT
TRBV7-3	.	TRBJ2-1	once	CASSLTSERSSRYEQFF	TGTGCCAGCAGCTTAACGTCTGAGCGGTCCTCGCGATATGAGCAGTTCTTC
TRBV7-3	TRBD1	TRBJ1-1	.	CASSFDRVSAEAFF	TGTGCCAGCAGCTTCGACAGGGTGTCGGCTGAAGCTTTCTTT
TRBV5-1	TRBD2	TRBJ2-7	once	CASSLFSGPGYEQYF	TGCGCCAGCAGCTTATTTAGCGGGCCCGGCTACGAGCAGTACTTC
TRBV6-5	.	TRBJ1-1	.	CASRVRNTEAFF	TGTGCCAGCAGGGTCAGAAACACTGAAGCTTTCTTT
TRBV2	.	TRBJ2-5	.	CASSFGTKETQYF	TGTGCCAGCAGTTTTGGCACAAAAGAGACCCAGTACTTC
TRBV5-1	.	TRBJ2-7	.	CASSLGGGYEQYF	TGCGCCAGCAGCTTGGGAGGGGGCTACGAGCAGTACTTC
TRBV18	TRBD1	TRBJ1-2	.	CASSPGQGIQSGYTF	TGTGCCAGCTCACCGGGACAGGGAATTCAGTCGGGCTACACCTTC
TRBV19	TRBD2	TRBJ2-3	.	CASNEAPAGGSITDTQYF	TGTGCCAGTAACGAAGCCCCAGCGGGGGGTTCCATCACAGATACGCAGTATTTT
TRBV5-1	.	TRBJ2-2	.	CAINYLTGINTGELFF	TGCGCCATCAACTACCTTACAGGGATTAACACCGGGGAGCTGTTTTTT
TRBV9	TRBD1	TRBJ1-5	once	CASARGHNQPQHF	TGTGCCAGCGCTAGGGGGCACAATCAGCCCCAGCATTTT
TRBV5-1	TRBD2	TRBJ2-7	.	CASSFSSGVTEQYF	TGCGCCAGCAGCTTTTCTAGCGGTGTGACGGAGCAGTACTTC
TRBV4-2	TRBD2	TRBJ2-7	.	CASSQELAGASYEQYF	TGTGCCAGCAGCCAAGAACTAGCGGGGGCCTCCTACGAGCAGTACTTC
TRBV11-3	.	TRBJ2-3	.	CASSSGQGSTDTQYF	TGTGCCAGCAGCTCCGGTCAGGGTAGCACAGATACGCAGTATTTT
TRBV4-1	TRBD2	TRBJ2-7	.	CASSQDPLAGSYEQYF	TGCGCCAGCAGCCAAGATCCACTAGCGGGGAGCTACGAGCAGTACTTC
TRBV18	TRBD1	TRBJ1-1	.	CASSPPGTANTEAFF	TGTGCCAGCTCACCACCCGGGACAGCGAACACTGAAGCTTTCTTT